Presented here are 16 T cell receptor beta chains from one specimen sequenced in a study of cytomegalovirus exposure and HLA in healthy donors. PCR primers comprised 60 Vbeta and 13 Jbeta primers. The method was immunoSEQ multiplex PCR; TCRdb's version includes in-frame clones alone and lacks a portion of them. The table shows more than 150,000 clones, with around 80% occurring only once. The sequencing input was PBMCs. The receptors here all came from a woman aged 40 to 55 in good health and CMV-seropositive.

This clone was observed a few times. The V gene is TRBV30, the J gene TRBJ2-1; 7 bases are shared with TRBD2. The CDR3 contains 18 residues. CDR1 GTSNPN and CDR2 SVGIG come from the germline V gene (reference sequence). V trimming: 2 bases; J trimming: 3 bases; junction bases outside the gene matches: 16. CDR3 loop: CAWSSRDYLTALYNEQFF. CDR3 sequence (DNA): TGTGCCTGGAGTTCGCGGGACTACCTAACGGCCCTCTACAATGAGCAGTTCTTC.

There are a few counts of this clone. The gene calls are TRBV11-2 and TRBJ2-7, with 9 bases lining up with TRBD2. V dropped 5 bases and J dropped 4; count of bases not matched to a gene: 9. Germline V CDR1 and CDR2: SGHAT, FQNNGV. This CDR3 comprises 15 residues. The CDR3 loop is CASSPEIAGVYEQYF. In nucleotides, the CDR3 is TGTGCCAGCAGCCCCGAAATAGCGGGGGTATACGAGCAGTACTTC.

The rearrangement joins TRBV6-4 to TRBJ1-1; 9 bases are shared with TRBD1. CDR1 MRHNA and CDR2 SNTAGT come from the germline V gene. CDR3 length: 15 residues. The junction had 4 bases not matched to a gene; V was cut back by 0 bases and J by 5 bases. The DNA for the CDR3 is TGTGCCAGCAGTGACTCGGGGACAGGGTGGACTGAAGCTTTCTTT. Its protein is CASSDSGTGWTEAFF.

The chain has TRBV5-4 and TRBJ2-7; possible D gene TRBD1, 6 bases. Germline V gene lookup returns CDR1 SGHNT and CDR2 YYREEE (reference sequence). V was cut by 2 bases and J by 7 bases, with 7 bases left in between. The CDR3 spans 11 residues. This CDR3 is CASSFGQEQYF. CDR3 nucleotide sequence: TGTGCCAGCAGCTTCGGACAGGAGCAGTACTTC. The complete variable domain, with remaining parts taken from reference TRBV5-4 and TRBJ2-7, reads ETGVTQSPTHLIKTRGQQVTLRCSSQSGHNTVSWYQQALGQGPQFIFQYYREEENGRGNFPPRFSGLQFPNYSSELNVNALELDDSALYLCASSFGQEQYFGPGTRLTVT.

The CDR3 DNA reads TGTGCCAGCAGCTATCGGCCGCGGGGCGCGGGGGGGACTGAAGCTTTCTTT. Residues: CASSYRPRGAGGTEAFF. The gene calls are TRBV7-6 and TRBJ1-1; D may be TRBD1 (5 bases). The CDR3 runs to 17 residues. V lost 4 bases, J lost 5 bases, and 23 bases lay in between. CDR1 and CDR2 (germline): SGHVS, FNYEAQ.

The chain joins TRBV28 to TRBJ2-7; TRBD1 matches 10 bases. V gave up 5 bases and J gave up 2 bases; unmatched junction bases: 9. The CDR3 has 16 residues. CDR1 MDHEN and CDR2 SYDVKM come from the germline V gene. The CDR3 loop reads CASSLLGTGVPYEQYF. The CDR3 DNA reads TGTGCCAGCAGTCTCCTCGGGACAGGGGTCCCCTACGAGCAGTACTTC. The variable domain in full, with the rest retrieved from reference TRBV28 and TRBJ2-7, is DVKVTQSSRYLVKRTGEKVFLECVQDMDHENMFWYRQDPGLGLRLIYFSYDVKMKEKGDIPEGYSVSREKKERFSLILESASTNQTSMYLCASSLLGTGVPYEQYFGPGTRLTVT.

This chain connects TRBV10-3 to TRBJ1-4; D remains unclear. The CDR3 consists of 15 residues. Germline V CDR1 and CDR2: ENHRY, SYGVKD. The V end lost 10 bases, the J end lost 6 bases, and 21 bases lay between the germline ends. The chain's CDR3 is CATRSDIAGDEKLFF. The CDR3 nucleotides are TGTGCCACCCGGTCTGACATCGCTGGCGATGAAAAACTGTTTTTT.

This clone was recorded many times. The rearrangement links TRBV2 to TRBJ1-1, with 7 bases matching TRBD1. CDR3 length: 11 residues. Losses at the gene ends were 6 bases for V and 9 bases for J; bases not matched to a gene: 4. CDR1 is SNHLY and CDR2 is FYNNEI in the germline V gene. CDR3 region: CASRVTGKAFF. The CDR3 DNA is TGTGCCAGCAGGGTGACAGGGAAAGCTTTCTTT.

J is TRBJ2-1 and V is TRBV4-1; the match to TRBD2 covers 8 bases. V lost 0 bases to trimming and J lost 6 bases; unmatched junction nucleotides: 10. The germline CDR1 and CDR2 sequences are MGHRA and YSYEKL. The CDR3 is 17 amino acids. Written as DNA, the CDR3 is TGCGCCAGCAGCCAAGATACTCGGGAGGGCCGGGGCAATGAGCAGTTCTTC. The encoded protein is CASSQDTREGRGNEQFF.

The J gene is TRBJ2-5, the V gene TRBV28; 14 nucleotides match TRBD2. Germline CDR1 is MDHEN and CDR2 is SYDVKM. This CDR3 is 17 amino acids long. V shed 5 bases and J 5 bases; nucleotides not matched to a gene: 10. The CDR3 region is CASSVPGLAGEGETQYF. CDR3 in DNA: TGTGCCAGCAGTGTCCCGGGACTAGCGGGAGAGGGGGAGACCCAGTACTTC.

V and J are TRBV5-4 and TRBJ1-2, with TRBD1 matching over 7 bases. Germline V gene data show CDR1 as SGHNT and CDR2 as YYREEE (reference sequence). The CDR3 consists of 12 residues. With V trimmed by 4 bases and J by 9 bases, 6 bases remained unmatched. CDR3 sequence (DNA): TGTGCCAGCAGCGCGACAGGGAGGCGCTACACCTTC. Translated, it gives CASSATGRRYTF.

The V call is TRBV27, the J call TRBJ2-1; D gene ambiguous. Between the trimmed V and J ends, which lost 8 bases and 2 bases, there was a span of 13 bases. The CDR3 is 14 amino acids. Germline lookup yields CDR1 MNHEY and CDR2 SMNVEV (reference sequence). The CDR3 bases are TGTGCCAGCCAGCCTAGTTTCCCCTACAATGAGCAGTTCTTC. This sequence encodes CASQPSFPYNEQFF.

V usage is TRBV7-3 and J usage is TRBJ1-1; TRBD1 is a possible D gene (5 bases). The CDR3 is 13 amino acids. Trimming took off 2 bases at V and 4 bases at J, with 8 bases between the two ends. CDR1 and CDR2 from the germline V gene are SGHTA and FQGTGA. In DNA, the CDR3 is TGTGCCAGCAGCTTAGGCGGGGGCACTGAAGCTTTCTTT. Protein sequence: CASSLGGGTEAFF.

The chain recombines TRBV28 with TRBJ2-1; D is unresolved. Trimming removed 5 bases from V and 8 bases from J, with 13 bases in between. CDR3 size: 13 residues. CDR1 MDHEN and CDR2 SYDVKM come from the germline V gene. The CDR3 loop is CASSAPARDEQFF. CDR3 bases: TGTGCCAGCAGTGCCCCCGCTCGGGATGAGCAGTTCTTC.

This clone was detected once. This chain connects TRBV18 to TRBJ1-3; D gene ambiguous. The CDR3 spans 11 residues. The germline V gene encodes CDR1 KGHSH and CDR2 LQKENI. Trimming pared 5 bases from V and 4 bases from J, leaving 3 bases between. The CDR3 region is CASSSGNTIYF. The CDR3 DNA follows: TGTGCCAGCTCAAGCGGAAACACCATATATTTT.

The rearrangement joins TRBV27 to TRBJ2-7, with 10 bases aligning to TRBD2. This CDR3 is built from 14 residues. Per the germline V gene, CDR1 is MNHEY and CDR2 is SMNVEV (reference sequence). V lost 4 bases and J lost 7; bases outside the gene matches: 7. The CDR3 region is CASSSLAGVGEQYF. The CDR3 nucleotides read TGTGCCAGCAGTTCCCTAGCGGGAGTTGGGGAGCAGTACTTC.